Shown below are 24 T cell receptor beta chains from a single sample sequenced in a study of blood T cell repertoires in COVID-19. Assay used: immunoSEQ multiplex PCR; TCRdb lists only in-frame clones, some missing. This repertoire shows roughly 84,000 clones, around 75% found once; its top ten account for around 4.2%. The sequenced material came from peripheral blood. These receptors originate from a woman in her 50s with acute or convalescent COVID-19.

The CDR3 DNA reads TGCGCCAGCAGCTTGTCCGGGAACGGAAACACCATATATTTT. Protein: CASSLSGNGNTIYF. This chain joins TRBV5-1 and TRBJ1-3, with D hard to call. V was clipped by 1 base and J by 4 bases, with 9 bases between them. The V gene's germline CDR1 is SGHRS and CDR2 YFSETQ. The CDR3 runs 14 residues.

This chain uses TRBV19 with TRBJ1-1; no definite D call. Germline loops: CDR1 LNHDA, CDR2 SQIVND (reference sequence). The CDR3 is 14 amino acids. The germline V and J ends were trimmed by 3 bases and 0 bases, with 8 bases remaining between them. CDR3 loop: CASSMEPMNTEAFF. DNA for the CDR3: TGTGCCAGTAGTATGGAGCCTATGAACACTGAAGCTTTCTTT.

This clone was found once. The J gene is TRBJ2-7, the V gene TRBV19; 10 bases align to TRBD1. Germline CDR1 is LNHDA and CDR2 is SQIVND (reference sequence). CDR3 length: 14 amino acids. Losses at the gene ends were 8 bases for V and 2 bases for J; bases not matched to a gene: 6. CDR3 region: CASRLGQGTYEQYF. CDR3 in DNA: TGTGCCAGTCGTCTGGGACAGGGGACCTACGAGCAGTACTTC.

V gene TRBV6-5 combines with J gene TRBJ2-1, with 11 bases identical to TRBD2. V trimming: 5 bases; J trimming: 5 bases; junction bases outside the gene matches: 8. Germline CDR1 is MNHEY and CDR2 is SVGAGI. This CDR3 spans 16 amino acids. Written as DNA, the CDR3 is TGTGCCAGCAGTCACTATCCGGGACTAGCGGACAATGAGCAGTTCTTC. Translation: CASSHYPGLADNEQFF.

This clone has only a few counts. The CDR3, as DNA: TGTGCCAGTAGAGCTGGGGGCGAGAATTCACCCCTCCACTTT. Translated: CASRAGGENSPLHF. The chain uses TRBV19 and TRBJ1-6, with D tentatively TRBD1 (6 bases). From germline, CDR1 is LNHDA and CDR2 SQIVND (reference sequence). This CDR3 is built from 14 residues. V dropped 6 bases and J dropped 7 bases, with 13 bases sitting between them.

The chain couples TRBV2 to TRBJ2-7; perhaps TRBD1 as D (6 bases). Trimming took off 9 bases at V and 1 base at J, with 13 bases between the two ends. Germline CDR1 and CDR2: SNHLY and FYNNEI. The CDR3 extends over 13 amino acids. The CDR3 coding sequence is TGTGCCAGACAGGGTAGGGGTTCCTACGAGCAGTACTTC. Its translation is CARQGRGSYEQYF.

This clone was detected a few times. CDR3 nucleotides: TGCGCCAGCAGCCGCCAGGGTTCAGTGTCCGGCTACACCTTC. It specifies CASSRQGSVSGYTF. The V gene is TRBV4-1, the J gene TRBJ1-2; possible D gene TRBD1, 5 bases. Germline assignment: CDR1 MGHRA and CDR2 YSYEKL. The V end lost 4 bases, the J end lost 8 bases, and 17 bases lay between the germline ends. The CDR3 has 14 amino acids.

This chain links TRBV20-1 with TRBJ1-5; tentative D call: TRBD1 (5 bases). The CDR3 is made up of 13 amino acids. The V end was cut by 3 bases, the J end by 13 bases, with 19 bases between. CDR1 and CDR2 from the germline V gene are DFQATT and SNEGSKA (reference sequence). The CDR3 DNA reads TGCAGTGCTAGTAGGGGCTCGGCTTCAATTCAGCATTTT. The encoded protein is CSASRGSASIQHF.

This rearrangement joins TRBV14 to TRBJ1-3; no clear D. Trimming shortened V by 0 bases and J by 3 bases, and 9 bases separated the two germline ends. The CDR3 is 15 amino acids. In germline, CDR1 is SGHDN, CDR2 FVKESK. CDR3 nucleotide sequence: TGTGCCAGCAGCCAAGATCTCGTAGTTGGAAACACCATATATTTT. Translation: CASSQDLVVGNTIYF.

This clone came up a few times. This sequence joins TRBV14 and TRBJ2-1, with TRBD2 matching over 8 bases. Germline trimming cut 4 bases from V and 2 bases from J; bases unmatched to any gene: 7. The germline V gene encodes CDR1 SGHDN and CDR2 FVKESK. This CDR3 comprises 16 residues. The DNA for the CDR3 is TGTGCCAGCAGCCCCCTGGGTAGCGGGGCCTACAATGAGCAGTTCTTC. Protein: CASSPLGSGAYNEQFF.

The V and J genes are TRBV6-1 and TRBJ2-3; D is uncertain. The germline V gene has CDR1 MNHNS and CDR2 SASEGT. This CDR3 region has 12 residues. Deletions cut 2 bases from V and 6 bases from J, with 6 bases between. The CDR3 region is CASSESGDTQYF. CDR3 DNA sequence: TGTGCCAGCAGTGAATCCGGGGATACGCAGTATTTT.

The DNA for the CDR3 is TGTGCCAGCAATCATCTCCAGGGGACTGAAGCTTTCTTT. Residues: CASNHLQGTEAFF. The chain employs TRBV6-6 and TRBJ1-1; D is perhaps TRBD1 (6 bases). The CDR3 totals 13 residues. Per germline, CDR1 MNHNY and CDR2 SVGAGI (reference sequence). Trimming took 7 bases from V and 5 from J, leaving 14 bases between them.

The chain couples TRBV5-1 to TRBJ1-4; 7 bases line up with TRBD1. Looked up from germline, CDR1 is SGHRS and CDR2 is YFSETQ. This CDR3 spans 15 amino acids. The J segment lost 0 bases and the V segment lost 4 bases, leaving 3 bases of the junction unmatched. The DNA of the CDR3 is TGCGCCAGCAGCCGACAGGGTGCAACTAATGAAAAACTGTTTTTT. Residues: CASSRQGATNEKLFF.

The rearrangement joins TRBV6-1 to TRBJ1-5, with D tentatively TRBD1 (5 bases). Trimming left V 2 bases short and J 1 base short, with 9 bases between. The CDR3 sequence is 15 residues long. The V gene's germline CDR1 is MNHNS and CDR2 SASEGT. DNA of the CDR3: TGTGCCAGCAGTGAATGGGGGGGAAGCAATCAGCCCCAGCATTTT. This gives the protein CASSEWGGSNQPQHF.

V is TRBV11-3 and J is TRBJ2-5, with D perhaps TRBD2 (5 bases). Germline V CDR1 and CDR2: SGHNT, YENEEA. Trimming stripped 2 bases from V and 5 bases from J, with 15 bases between. The CDR3 loop spans 15 amino acids. In nucleotides, the CDR3 is TGTGCCAGCAGCTTATTCTCGGGGAGTCAGGAGACCCAGTACTTC. Translated: CASSLFSGSQETQYF.

The chain joins TRBV7-3 to TRBJ2-1, with TRBD2 identical over 10 bases. CDR1 SGHTA and CDR2 FQGTGA come from the germline V gene. The CDR3 consists of 16 residues. Trimming took 4 bases from V and 8 from J; bases not matched to a gene: 11. The CDR3 sequence: CASSSLGSGGADEQFF. The CDR3 coding sequence is TGTGCCAGCAGCTCCCTGGGAAGCGGGGGGGCCGATGAGCAGTTCTTC.

The chain combines TRBV18 with TRBJ1-2; tentatively, D is TRBD1 (5 bases). Germline CDR1 is KGHSH and CDR2 is LQKENI. This CDR3 region has 14 residues. The V and J ends lost 0 bases and 4 bases respectively, with 9 bases between them. DNA for the CDR3: TGTGCCAGCTCACCACCGACGACAGCCTATGGCTACACCTTC. This sequence encodes CASSPPTTAYGYTF. Filled out from reference TRBV18 and TRBJ1-2, the complete variable domain reads NAGVMQNPRHLVRRRGQEARLRCSPMKGHSHVYWYRQLPEEGLKFMVYLQKENIIDESGMPKERFSAEFPKEGPSILRIQQVVRGDSAAYFCASSPPTTAYGYTFGSGTRLTVV.

This clone was picked up one time. The gene calls are TRBV5-5 and TRBJ1-5, with D possibly TRBD1 on 5 matching bases. The CDR3 is made up of 14 amino acids. The V and J ends lost 1 base and 7 bases respectively, with 12 bases between them. In germline, CDR1 is SGHKS, CDR2 YYEKEE (reference sequence). The CDR3 region is CASSLWGVTQPQHF. The CDR3 nucleotides are TGTGCCAGCAGCTTGTGGGGGGTGACACAGCCCCAGCATTTT.

The J gene is TRBJ2-2, the V gene TRBV3-1 (or the pseudogene TRBV3-2); possible D gene TRBD1, 6 bases. V was trimmed by 1 base and J by 4 bases, leaving 25 bases between them. The length of the CDR3 is 20 residues. Germline values: CDR1 LGHDT, CDR2 YNNKEL (reference sequence). The CDR3 spells CASSQVEAMQGLWSTGELFF. The CDR3 nucleotides read TGTGCCAGCAGCCAAGTGGAGGCAATGCAGGGGCTTTGGAGCACCGGGGAGCTGTTTTTT.

The genes are TRBV6-5 and TRBJ2-7; TRBD2 might be the D (5 bases). V was clipped by 5 bases and J by 0 bases, with 14 bases between them. The CDR3 consists of 15 residues. From germline, CDR1 is MNHEY and CDR2 SVGAGI. DNA of the CDR3: TGTGCCAGCAGTCTCCTTATAGGGAGCTCCTACGAGCAGTACTTC. It yields the protein CASSLLIGSSYEQYF.

V and J are TRBV15 and TRBJ1-6, with TRBD1 matching over 8 bases. Unmatched junction bases numbered 4, after V lost 2 bases and J lost 7 bases. Germline CDR1 reads LNHNV; CDR2 reads YYDKDF (reference sequence). The CDR3 loop spans 15 amino acids. The CDR3 DNA follows: TGTGCCACCAGCAGATCCGGGACAGGAAATTCACCCCTCCACTTT. Protein: CATSRSGTGNSPLHF.

This clone came up a few times. The V call is TRBV12-3 or TRBV12-4, the J call TRBJ1-2; TRBD1 aligns across 8 bases. Unmatched junction bases numbered 3, after V lost 5 bases and J lost 4 bases. There are 13 residues in the CDR3. This CDR3 reads CASSGQGFYGYTF. CDR3 nucleotides: TGTGCCAGCAGTGGACAGGGATTCTATGGCTACACCTTC.

The rearrangement joins TRBV3-1 (or the pseudogene TRBV3-2) to TRBJ2-2; 7 positions agree with TRBD2. The V gene's germline CDR1 is LGHDT and CDR2 YNNKEL (reference sequence). This CDR3 contains 15 residues. The V segment lost 4 bases and the J segment 0 bases; nucleotides outside the gene matches: 2. The CDR3 loop reads CASSRTSSNTGELFF. The CDR3 DNA sequence: TGTGCCAGCAGCCGGACTAGTTCGAACACCGGGGAGCTGTTTTTT.

This clone appeared once. This sequence joins TRBV27 and TRBJ2-7; 7 positions agree with TRBD1. In germline, CDR1 is MNHEY, CDR2 SMNVEV (reference sequence). The CDR3 has 14 amino acids. V trimming: 2 bases; J trimming: 4 bases; junction bases outside the gene matches: 5. The CDR3 coding sequence is TGTGCCAGCAGTTTAACGGGACAGCTGTACGAGCAGTACTTC. Translated: CASSLTGQLYEQYF.